A selection of T cell receptor beta chains follows, all from one sample in a study of glioma-infiltrating T cells after dendritic cell vaccination. Profiled with immunoSEQ multiplex PCR; TCRdb holds only in-frame clones, not every one. The sample shows tens of thousands of clones, approximately 81% of them seen only once. The input for sequencing was blood, taken before dendritic cell vaccination. The receptors come from a human donor with glioblastoma. CDR3s include the opening cysteine and the closing phenylalanine or tryptophan. Each record gives: V gene, clone size, D gene, J gene, CDR3 DNA, CDR3 protein. D genes are given only for firm matches. Size is omitted from some rows. Given values are once, few, many or a class for expanded clones.

TRBV9,NA,TRBD2,TRBJ2-3,TGTGCCAGCAGCGTAGGCGCGGGGGGGCCTGAAGATACGCAGTATTTT,CASSVGAGGPEDTQYF
TRBV18,NA,NA,TRBJ2-7,TGTGCCAGCTCACCGGTTAGCGGTCCCGACGAGCAGTACTTC,CASSPVSGPDEQYF
TRBV9,NA,TRBD2,TRBJ2-7,TGTGCCAGCACCGATCCGGGACTAGCAGACGAGCAGTACTTC,CASTDPGLADEQYF
TRBV27,NA,NA,TRBJ1-2,TGTGCCAGCAGTTTTGGGCAGGGGTGGAACTATGGCTACACCTTC,CASSFGQGWNYGYTF
TRBV5-1,NA,TRBD2,TRBJ2-5,TGCGCCAGCAGCTTGAGTAGCGGGAGTCGCCAGTCGGCCCAGTACTTC,CASSLSSGSRQSAQYF
TRBV29-1,few,TRBD2,TRBJ2-7,TGCAGCGTTGAGGGAGGAGCGGGAGACTACGAGCAGTACTTC,CSVEGGAGDYEQYF
TRBV10-3,NA,NA,TRBJ1-5,TGTGCCATCAGTGAGGGGGCAGGAGTCAGCAATCAGCCCCAGCATTTT,CAISEGAGVSNQPQHF
TRBV18,NA,NA,TRBJ1-5,TGTGCCAGCTCACCCCCGAGCAATCAGCCCCAGCATTTT,CASSPPSNQPQHF
TRBV4-2,NA,TRBD2,TRBJ2-3,TGTGCCAGCAGCCTAGTAGCGGGGGGGCCGGCAGATACGCAGTATTTT,CASSLVAGGPADTQYF
TRBV5-1,NA,NA,TRBJ2-3,TGCGCCAGCAGCTTGTTAGGGGGCACAGATACGCAGTATTTT,CASSLLGGTDTQYF
TRBV29-1,once,NA,TRBJ1-4,TGCAGTGGGGGACCAGGGGTTGGTGAAAAACTGTTTTTT,CSGGPGVGEKLFF
TRBV6-5,NA,TRBD1,TRBJ1-1,TGTGCCAGCAGTTACTCGGAGGGGGCAGACACTGAAGCTTTCTTT,CASSYSEGADTEAFF
TRBV5-5,NA,TRBD2,TRBJ2-7,TGTGCCAGCAGCCCGGAGATCCTAGCGGGAAGGGTGGGAGGGACCTACGAGCAGTACTTC,CASSPEILAGRVGGTYEQYF
TRBV20-1,NA,NA,TRBJ1-1,TGCAGTGCTACTACGAACACTGAAGCTTTCTTT,CSATTNTEAFF
TRBV25-1,NA,TRBD2,TRBJ2-7,TGTGCACCCGGGGGGAACGAGCAGTACTTC,CAPGGNEQYF
TRBV2,once,NA,TRBJ1-2,TGTGCCAGCAGTGAAACGACCGGAGCTAACTATGGCTACACCTTC,CASSETTGANYGYTF
TRBV11-1,NA,TRBD1,TRBJ2-7,TGTGCCAGCAGCTCTTGGGACAGGGCCTACGAGCAGTACTTC,CASSSWDRAYEQYF
TRBV27,NA,NA,TRBJ2-1,TGTGCCAGCAGTTTAGGGGGGGCCAGGAATGAGCAGTTCTTC,CASSLGGARNEQFF
TRBV10-3,NA,NA,TRBJ2-7,TGTGCCATCAGTGAGGTGCGGGGATCCTACGAGCAGTACTTC,CAISEVRGSYEQYF
TRBV5-1,NA,TRBD2,TRBJ2-3,TGCGCCAGCAGCACTAGCGGGAGCACAGATACGCAGTATTTT,CASSTSGSTDTQYF